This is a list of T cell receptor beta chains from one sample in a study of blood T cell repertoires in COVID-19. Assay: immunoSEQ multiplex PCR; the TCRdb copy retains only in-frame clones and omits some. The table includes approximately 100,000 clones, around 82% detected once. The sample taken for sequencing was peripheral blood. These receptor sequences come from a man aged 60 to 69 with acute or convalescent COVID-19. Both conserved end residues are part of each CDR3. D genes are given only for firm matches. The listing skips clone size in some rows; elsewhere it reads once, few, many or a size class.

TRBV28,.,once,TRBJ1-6,TGTGCCAGCAGTTCAGCCCAGGGTGTCTATAATTCACCCCTCCACTTT,CASSSAQGVYNSPLHF
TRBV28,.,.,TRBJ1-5,TGTGCCAGCATTACTCCTGATAGCAATCAGCCCCAGCATTTT,CASITPDSNQPQHF
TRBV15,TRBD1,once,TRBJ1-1,TGTGCCACCAGCATTGATGGCTGGACAGGGGACACTGAAGCTTTCTTT,CATSIDGWTGDTEAFF
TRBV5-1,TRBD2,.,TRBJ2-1,TGCGCCAGCAGCTTGGCCACTAGCGGGGGATTTAATGAGCAGTTCTTC,CASSLATSGGFNEQFF
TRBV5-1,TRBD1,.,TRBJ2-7,TGCGCCAGCAGCCCCCCCGGGACAGGGGTGGGCGAGCAGTACTTC,CASSPPGTGVGEQYF
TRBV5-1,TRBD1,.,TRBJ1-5,TGCGCCAGCAGCCTGACGGGACAGATAAATCAGCCCCAGCATTTT,CASSLTGQINQPQHF
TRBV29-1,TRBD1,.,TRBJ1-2,TGCAGCGTTGACAGGACAGGGGATAACTATGGCTACACCTTC,CSVDRTGDNYGYTF
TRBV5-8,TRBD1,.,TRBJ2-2,TGTGCCAGCAGCGCGACCGGGACAGGGAACACCGGGGAGCTGTTTTTT,CASSATGTGNTGELFF
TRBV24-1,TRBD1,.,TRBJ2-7,TGTGCCACCAGTGAGGGACAGGGGGCAAGCTACGTGCAGTACTTC,CATSEGQGASYVQYF
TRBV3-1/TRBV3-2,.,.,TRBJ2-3,TGTGCCAGCAGCCAAGCCGGGGGGCGCACAGATACGCAGTATTTT,CASSQAGGRTDTQYF
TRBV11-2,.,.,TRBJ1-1,TGTGCCAGCAGCTTAGATCAGCGGAACACTGAAGCTTTCTTT,CASSLDQRNTEAFF
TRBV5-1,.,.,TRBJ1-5,TGCGCCAGCAGCTTGGGCGGCGATCAGCCCCAGCATTTT,CASSLGGDQPQHF
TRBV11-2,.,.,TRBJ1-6,TGTGCCAGCAGCTTAGGGGGTGGGGGCAACTTCCATAATTCACCCCTCCACTTT,CASSLGGGGNFHNSPLHF
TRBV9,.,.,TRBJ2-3,TGTGCCAGCAGCGTAAGAGCTCCTAGCACAGATACGCAGTATTTT,CASSVRAPSTDTQYF
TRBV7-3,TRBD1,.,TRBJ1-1,TGTGCCAGCAGCCCCTACGGCGGGGACAGGGACGCTTTCTTT,CASSPYGGDRDAFF
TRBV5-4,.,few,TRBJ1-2,TGTGCCAGCAGCCAGGACAGCCGCATTAACTATGGCTACACCTTC,CASSQDSRINYGYTF
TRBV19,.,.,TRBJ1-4,TGTGCCAGTAAACGTGGACAGACTAATGAAAAACTGTTTTTT,CASKRGQTNEKLFF
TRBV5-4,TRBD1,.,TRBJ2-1,TGTGCCAGCAGCTTGGTAATGGGACAGGGAGGACGCAATGAGCAGTTCTTC,CASSLVMGQGGRNEQFF
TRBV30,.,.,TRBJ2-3,TGTGCCTGGAGTGTAATCGGTGACGGGAACACAGATACGCAGTATTTT,CAWSVIGDGNTDTQYF
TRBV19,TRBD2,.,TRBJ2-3,TGTGCCAGTAGTATGTACCGGGGGGGGGCAGATACGCAGTATTTT,CASSMYRGGADTQYF
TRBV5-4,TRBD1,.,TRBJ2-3,TGTGCCAGCAGCTTCGCAGGGGGTGTAGATACGCAGTATTTT,CASSFAGGVDTQYF
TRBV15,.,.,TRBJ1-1,TGTGCCACCAGCAGAAGGATTACAGGCCGCACTGAAGCTTTCTTT,CATSRRITGRTEAFF
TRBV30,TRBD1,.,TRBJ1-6,TGTGCCTGGAGCCCCCGTACGGACAGGAGCTATAATTCACCCCTCCACTTT,CAWSPRTDRSYNSPLHF
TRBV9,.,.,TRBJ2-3,TGTGCCAGCAGCGTAGCAACTGTACCCACAGATACGCAGTATTTT,CASSVATVPTDTQYF
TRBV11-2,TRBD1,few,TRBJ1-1,TGTGCCAGCAGCTTAGAGTTGATGTGGACAGGGAAAATAGTAATCACTGAAGCTTTCTTT,CASSLELMWTGKIVITEAFF
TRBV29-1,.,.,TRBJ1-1,TGCAGCGCTAGAGCTCACCCTGGCACTGAAGCTTTCTTT,CSARAHPGTEAFF
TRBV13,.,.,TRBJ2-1,TGTGCCAGCAGCTCGAGGGATGAGCAGTTCTTC,CASSSRDEQFF
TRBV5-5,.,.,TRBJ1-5,TGTGCCAGCAGCCGGACCTTAGGGGCTATCAATCAGCCCCAGCATTTT,CASSRTLGAINQPQHF
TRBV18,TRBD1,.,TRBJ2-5,TGTGCCAGCTCACCACCCGTACAGGGGATCGAGGAGACCCAGTACTTC,CASSPPVQGIEETQYF
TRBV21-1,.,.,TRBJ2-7,TGTGCCAGCACCTCGTACCGGGACAGGGAAAACGAGCAGTACTTC,CASTSYRDRENEQYF
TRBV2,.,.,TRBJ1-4,TGTGCCAGCACAAATACAGGGACCGAAAAACTGTTTTTT,CASTNTGTEKLFF
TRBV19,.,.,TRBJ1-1,TGTGCCAGTAGTAGCTCGAGGACTGAAGCTTTCTTT,CASSSSRTEAFF
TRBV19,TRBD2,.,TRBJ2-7,TGTGCCAGTAGTATGATGGCGGGGGGGACCTACGAGCAGTACTTC,CASSMMAGGTYEQYF
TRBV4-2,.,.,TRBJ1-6,TGTGCCAGCAGCCAAGATTTATCACCCCTCCACTTT,CASSQDLSPLHF
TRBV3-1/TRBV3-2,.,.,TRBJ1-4,TGTGCCAGCGCAAGTGGACAGACAACTAATGAAAAACTGTTTTTT,CASASGQTTNEKLFF
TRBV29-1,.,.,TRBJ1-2,TGCAGCGTGAGTGACAGCCGTTCTGACTATGGCTACACCTTC,CSVSDSRSDYGYTF
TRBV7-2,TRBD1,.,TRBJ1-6,TGTGCCAGCAGCTCACCCCTTGACAGGGTTAGCTCACCCCTCCACTTT,CASSSPLDRVSSPLHF
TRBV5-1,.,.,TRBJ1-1,TGCGCCAGCAGCTTTACTGGGAACACTGAAGCTTTCTTT,CASSFTGNTEAFF
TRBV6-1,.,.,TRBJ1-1,TGTGCCAGCAGTGAGAGGAGGCTGAACACTGAAGCTTTCTTT,CASSERRLNTEAFF
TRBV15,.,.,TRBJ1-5,TGTGCCACCAGCAGAGATGGGGCTCTGGCCCGCAATCAGCCCCAGCATTTT,CATSRDGALARNQPQHF
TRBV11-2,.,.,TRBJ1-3,TGTGCCAGCAGCTTATTTGACAGCTCTGGAAACACCATATATTTT,CASSLFDSSGNTIYF
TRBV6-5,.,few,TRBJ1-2,TGTGCCAGCAGCGTCCCCTCAGGGGATGGCTACACCTTC,CASSVPSGDGYTF
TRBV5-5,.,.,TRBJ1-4,TGTGCCAGCAGCCTGAGACAGGTACCTAATGAAAAACTGTTTTTT,CASSLRQVPNEKLFF
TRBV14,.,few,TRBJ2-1,TGTGCCAGCAGCTTACAGGGTTGGGGCAATGAGCAGTTCTTC,CASSLQGWGNEQFF
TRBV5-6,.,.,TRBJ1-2,TGTGCCAGCAGCTTTATCGGCAGCGACTATGGCTACACCTTC,CASSFIGSDYGYTF
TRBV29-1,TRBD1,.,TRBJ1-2,TGCAGCGTTGTAGTGTTTAGGACAGGGGGATCCTATGGCTACACCTTC,CSVVVFRTGGSYGYTF
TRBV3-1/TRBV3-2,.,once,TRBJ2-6,TGTGCCAGCAGCCATGTTTGGGCAGGCGACTCTGGGGCCAACGTCCTGACTTTC,CASSHVWAGDSGANVLTF
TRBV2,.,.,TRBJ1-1,TGTGCCAGCAGTGAAGAGGGGCAGCTGAACACTGAAGCTTTCTTT,CASSEEGQLNTEAFF
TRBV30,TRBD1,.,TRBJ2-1,TGTGCCTTCCGGGACAGGGGGCAATATGAGCAGTTCTTC,CAFRDRGQYEQFF
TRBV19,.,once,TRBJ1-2,TGTGCCAGTAGTATAGCGGACTATGGCTACACCTTC,CASSIADYGYTF
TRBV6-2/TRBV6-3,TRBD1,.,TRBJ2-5,TGTGCCAGCAGTTACCCGCAGGACAGGGTCCAAGAGACCCAGTACTTC,CASSYPQDRVQETQYF